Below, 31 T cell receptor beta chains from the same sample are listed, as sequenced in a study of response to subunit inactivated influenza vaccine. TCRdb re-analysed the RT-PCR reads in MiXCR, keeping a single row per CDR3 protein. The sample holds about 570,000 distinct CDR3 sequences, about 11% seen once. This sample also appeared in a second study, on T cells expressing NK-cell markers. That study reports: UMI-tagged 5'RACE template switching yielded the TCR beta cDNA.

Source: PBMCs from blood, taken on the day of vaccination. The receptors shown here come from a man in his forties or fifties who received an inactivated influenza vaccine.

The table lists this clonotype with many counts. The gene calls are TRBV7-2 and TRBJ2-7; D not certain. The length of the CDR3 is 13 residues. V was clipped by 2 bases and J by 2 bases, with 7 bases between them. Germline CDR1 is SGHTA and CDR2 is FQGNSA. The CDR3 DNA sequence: TGTGCCAGCAGCTTACACAAACCCTACGAGCAGTACTTC. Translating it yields CASSLHKPYEQYF.

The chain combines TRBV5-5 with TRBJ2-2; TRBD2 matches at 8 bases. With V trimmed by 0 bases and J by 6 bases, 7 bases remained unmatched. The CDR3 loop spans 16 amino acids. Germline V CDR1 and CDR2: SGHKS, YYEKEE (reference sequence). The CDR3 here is CASSLATGGAAGELFF. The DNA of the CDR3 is TGTGCCAGCAGCTTGGCTACCGGGGGGGCTGCCGGGGAGCTGTTTTTT.

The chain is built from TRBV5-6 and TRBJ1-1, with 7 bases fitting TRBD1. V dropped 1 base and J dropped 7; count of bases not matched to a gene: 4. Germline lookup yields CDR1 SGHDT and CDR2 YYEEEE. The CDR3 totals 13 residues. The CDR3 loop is CASSLTGQIEAFF. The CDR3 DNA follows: TGTGCCAGCAGCTTGACGGGACAGATTGAAGCTTTCTTT.

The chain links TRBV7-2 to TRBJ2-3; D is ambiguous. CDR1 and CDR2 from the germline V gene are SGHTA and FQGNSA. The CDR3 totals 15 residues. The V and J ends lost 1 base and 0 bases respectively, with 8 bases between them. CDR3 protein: CASSLGVFSTDTQYF. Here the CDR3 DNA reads TGTGCCAGCAGCTTAGGGGTATTCAGCACAGATACGCAGTATTTT.

The chain's CDR3 is CSARDSSGSRPYNEQFF. CDR3 DNA sequence: TGCAGTGCTAGAGATTCTAGCGGGAGTCGCCCCTACAATGAGCAGTTCTTC. V gene TRBV20-1 combines with J gene TRBJ2-1; 10 bases fit TRBD2. The CDR3 length is 17 residues. CDR1 is DFQATT and CDR2 is SNEGSKA in the germline V gene (reference sequence). Trimming removed 0 bases from V and 2 bases from J; junction bases left unmatched: 7.

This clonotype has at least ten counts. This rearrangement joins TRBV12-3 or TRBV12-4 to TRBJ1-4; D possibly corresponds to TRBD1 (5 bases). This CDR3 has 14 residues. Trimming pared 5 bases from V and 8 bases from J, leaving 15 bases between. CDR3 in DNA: TGTGCCAGCAGTCTGGGGGGAGTTGGGGAAAAACTGTTTTTT. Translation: CASSLGGVGEKLFF.

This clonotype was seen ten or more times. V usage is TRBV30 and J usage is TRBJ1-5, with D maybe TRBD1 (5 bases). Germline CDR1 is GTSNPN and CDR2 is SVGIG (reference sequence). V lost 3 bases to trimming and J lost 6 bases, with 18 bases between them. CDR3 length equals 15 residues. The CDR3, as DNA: TGTGCCTGGAGCTTCGGAGGCAGGGTTGGTCAGCCCCAGCATTTT. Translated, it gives CAWSFGGRVGQPQHF.

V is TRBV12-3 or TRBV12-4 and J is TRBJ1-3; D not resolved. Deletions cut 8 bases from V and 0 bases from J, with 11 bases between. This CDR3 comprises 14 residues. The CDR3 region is CASRHTSSGNTIYF. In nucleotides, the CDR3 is TGTGCCAGCCGACACACGAGCTCTGGAAACACCATATATTTT.

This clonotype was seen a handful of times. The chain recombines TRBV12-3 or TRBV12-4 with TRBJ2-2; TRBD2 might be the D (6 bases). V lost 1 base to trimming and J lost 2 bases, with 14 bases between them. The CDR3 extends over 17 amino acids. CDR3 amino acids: CASSLGGGTLNTGELFF. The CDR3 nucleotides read TGTGCCAGCAGTTTAGGTGGGGGGACCCTTAACACCGGGGAGCTGTTTTTT.

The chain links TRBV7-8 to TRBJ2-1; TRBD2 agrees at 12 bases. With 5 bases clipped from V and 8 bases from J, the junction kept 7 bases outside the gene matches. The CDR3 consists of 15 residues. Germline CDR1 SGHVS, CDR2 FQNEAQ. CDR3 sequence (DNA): TGTGCCAGCAGCAGAGCTAGCGGGAGGGCCGATGAGCAGTTCTTC. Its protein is CASSRASGRADEQFF.

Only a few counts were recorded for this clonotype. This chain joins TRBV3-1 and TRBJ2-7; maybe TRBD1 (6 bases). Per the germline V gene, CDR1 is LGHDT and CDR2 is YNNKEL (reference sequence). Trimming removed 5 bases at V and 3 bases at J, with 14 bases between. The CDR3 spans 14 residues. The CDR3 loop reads CASSESTGFYEQYF. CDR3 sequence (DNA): TGTGCCAGCAGCGAATCGACAGGATTCTACGAGCAGTACTTC.

Written as DNA, the CDR3 is TGCAGTGCTAGAAGGTCGGGGGGGCCCGCAGATACGCAGTATTTT. It translates to CSARRSGGPADTQYF. This chain joins TRBV20-1 and TRBJ2-3, with 8 bases aligning to TRBD2. Germline values: CDR1 DFQATT, CDR2 SNEGSKA (reference sequence). This CDR3 is 15 amino acids long. Unmatched junction bases numbered 8, after V lost 2 bases and J lost 4 bases.

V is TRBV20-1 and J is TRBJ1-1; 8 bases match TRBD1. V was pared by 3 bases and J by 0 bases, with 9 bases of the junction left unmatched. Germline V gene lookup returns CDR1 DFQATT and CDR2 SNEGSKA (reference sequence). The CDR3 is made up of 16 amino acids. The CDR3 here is CSASRQGAFMNTEAFF. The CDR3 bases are TGCAGTGCTAGTCGGCAGGGGGCATTCATGAACACTGAAGCTTTCTTT.

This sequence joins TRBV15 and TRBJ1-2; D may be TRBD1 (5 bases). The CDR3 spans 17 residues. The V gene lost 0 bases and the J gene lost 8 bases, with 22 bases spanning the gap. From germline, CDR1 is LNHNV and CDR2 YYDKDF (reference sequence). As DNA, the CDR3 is TGTGCCACCAGCAGAGATCGGGGCAGGGACCCTCCTGGGGGCTACACCTTC. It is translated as CATSRDRGRDPPGGYTF.

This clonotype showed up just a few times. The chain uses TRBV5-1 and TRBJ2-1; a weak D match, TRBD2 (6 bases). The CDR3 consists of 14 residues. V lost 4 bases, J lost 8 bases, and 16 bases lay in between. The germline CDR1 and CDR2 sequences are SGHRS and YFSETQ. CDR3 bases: TGCGCCAGCAGCGGACTACTAGGGGAGGATGAGCAGTTCTTC. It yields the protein CASSGLLGEDEQFF.

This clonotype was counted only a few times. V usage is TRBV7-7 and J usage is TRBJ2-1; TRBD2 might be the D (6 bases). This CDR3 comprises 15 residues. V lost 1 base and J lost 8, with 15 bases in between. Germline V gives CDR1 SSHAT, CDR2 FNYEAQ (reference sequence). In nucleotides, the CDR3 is TGTGCCAGCAGCTTAGTCGGGAGTACTGCGGATGAGCAGTTCTTC. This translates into CASSLVGSTADEQFF.

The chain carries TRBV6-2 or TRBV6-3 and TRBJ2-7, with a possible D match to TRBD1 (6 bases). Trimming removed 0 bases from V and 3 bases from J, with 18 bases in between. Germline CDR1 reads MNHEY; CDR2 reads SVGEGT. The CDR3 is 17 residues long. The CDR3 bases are TGTGCCAGCAGTTACTCCATTTATACGGGACACAGCTACGAGCAGTACTTC. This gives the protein CASSYSIYTGHSYEQYF.

In DNA, the CDR3 is TGCAGTGCCAGCAGATCAGGAGTTACCGGGGAGCTGTTTTTT. Translation gives CSASRSGVTGELFF. V gene TRBV20-1 combines with J gene TRBJ2-2; D not resolved. Germline CDR1 is DFQATT and CDR2 is SNEGSKA (reference sequence). V gave up 6 bases and J gave up 5 bases, with 16 bases separating them. CDR3 size: 14 residues.

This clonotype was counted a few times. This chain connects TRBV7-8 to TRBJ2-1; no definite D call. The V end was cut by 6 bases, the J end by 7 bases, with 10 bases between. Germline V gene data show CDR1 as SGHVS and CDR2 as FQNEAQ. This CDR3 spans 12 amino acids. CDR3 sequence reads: CASRVDGNEQFF. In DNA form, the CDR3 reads TGTGCCAGCAGGGTAGATGGGAATGAGCAGTTCTTC.

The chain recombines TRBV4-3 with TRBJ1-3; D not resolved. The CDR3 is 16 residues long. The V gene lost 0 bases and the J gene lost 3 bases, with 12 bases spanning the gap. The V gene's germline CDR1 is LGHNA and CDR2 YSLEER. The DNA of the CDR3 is TGCGCCAGCAGCCAAGATCCAGCGGGGATTGGAAACACCATATATTTT. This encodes CASSQDPAGIGNTIYF.

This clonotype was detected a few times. The CDR3 loop is CASSSNRDANEKLFF. In nucleotides, the CDR3 is TGTGCCAGCAGCTCAAACAGGGACGCTAATGAAAAACTGTTTTTT. The chain employs TRBV7-9 and TRBJ1-4; a weak D match, TRBD1 (6 bases). V shed 4 bases and J shed 3 bases, with 12 bases lying between them. The CDR3 loop spans 15 amino acids. CDR1 and CDR2 (germline): SEHNR, FQNEAQ (reference sequence).

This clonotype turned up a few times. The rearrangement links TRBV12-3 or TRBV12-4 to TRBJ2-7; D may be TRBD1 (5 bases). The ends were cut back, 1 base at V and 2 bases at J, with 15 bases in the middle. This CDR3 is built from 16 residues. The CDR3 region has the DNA TGTGCCAGCAGTTTAGAGATTAGGGGCGGAACCTACGAGCAGTACTTC. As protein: CASSLEIRGGTYEQYF.

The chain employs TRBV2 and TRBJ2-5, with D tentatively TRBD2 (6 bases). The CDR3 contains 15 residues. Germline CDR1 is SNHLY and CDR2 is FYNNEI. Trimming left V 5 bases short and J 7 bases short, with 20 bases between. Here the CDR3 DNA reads TGTGCCAGCAGTCCCACCCCCCCAGGGCGGGGGACCCAGTACTTC. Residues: CASSPTPPGRGTQYF.

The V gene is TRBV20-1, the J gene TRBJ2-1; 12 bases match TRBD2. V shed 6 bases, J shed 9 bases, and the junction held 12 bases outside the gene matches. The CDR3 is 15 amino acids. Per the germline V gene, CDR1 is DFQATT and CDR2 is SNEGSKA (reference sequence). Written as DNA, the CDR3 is TGCAGTGCCAAATTACTAGCGGGAGGATGGAGTGAGCAGTTCTTC. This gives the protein CSAKLLAGGWSEQFF.

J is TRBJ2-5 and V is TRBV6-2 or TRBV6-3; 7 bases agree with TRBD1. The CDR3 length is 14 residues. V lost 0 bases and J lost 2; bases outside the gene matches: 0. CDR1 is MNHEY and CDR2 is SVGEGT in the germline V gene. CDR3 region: CASSYSGQQETQYF. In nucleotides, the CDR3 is TGTGCCAGCAGTTACTCGGGACAGCAAGAGACCCAGTACTTC.

The DNA for the CDR3 is TGCAGCGTGGCCCGGGACAGGGACGAGCAGTACTTC. Amino acids: CSVARDRDEQYF. The V and J genes are TRBV29-1 and TRBJ2-7, with TRBD1 matching 9 bases. Trimming removed 6 bases from V and 5 bases from J; junction bases left unmatched: 5. Germline CDR1 reads SQVTM; CDR2 reads ANQGSEA. The CDR3 consists of 12 residues.

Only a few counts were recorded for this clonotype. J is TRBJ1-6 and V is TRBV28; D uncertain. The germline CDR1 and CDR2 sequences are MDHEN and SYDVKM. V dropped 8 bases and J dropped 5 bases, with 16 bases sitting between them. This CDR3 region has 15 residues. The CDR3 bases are TGTGCCAGCCTCCGGGCGGGCCCAAATAATTCACCCCTCCACTTT. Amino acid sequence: CASLRAGPNNSPLHF.

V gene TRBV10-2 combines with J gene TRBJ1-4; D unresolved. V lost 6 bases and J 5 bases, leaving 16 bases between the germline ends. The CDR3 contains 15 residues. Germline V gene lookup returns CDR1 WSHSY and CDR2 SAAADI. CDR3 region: CASSSEEIRNEKLFF. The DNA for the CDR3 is TGCGCCAGCAGCTCCGAGGAAATTCGGAATGAAAAACTGTTTTTT.

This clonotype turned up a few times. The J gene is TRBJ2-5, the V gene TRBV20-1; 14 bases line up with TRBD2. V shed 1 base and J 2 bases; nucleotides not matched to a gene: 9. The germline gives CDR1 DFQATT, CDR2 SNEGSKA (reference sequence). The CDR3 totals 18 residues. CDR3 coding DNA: TGCAGTGCTAGAGTGGAGGGACTAGCGGGAGTCTTTCAAGAGACCCAGTACTTC. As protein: CSARVEGLAGVFQETQYF.

For the CDR3, the DNA is TGTGCCAGCAGCTTGGGTAGGTTTTCCTACGAGCAGTACTTC. This gives the protein CASSLGRFSYEQYF. The genes are TRBV5-4 and TRBJ2-7; D is uncertain. V was shortened by 0 bases and J by 1 base, with 8 bases between the two germline ends. CDR3 length equals 14 residues. The V gene's germline CDR1 is SGHNT and CDR2 YYREEE (reference sequence).

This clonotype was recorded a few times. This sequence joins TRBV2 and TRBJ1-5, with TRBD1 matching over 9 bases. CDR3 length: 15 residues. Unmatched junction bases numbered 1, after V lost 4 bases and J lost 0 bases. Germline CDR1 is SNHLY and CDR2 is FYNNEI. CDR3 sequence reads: CASSGTGDSNQPQHF. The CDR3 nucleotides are TGTGCCAGCAGTGGGACAGGGGATAGCAATCAGCCCCAGCATTTT. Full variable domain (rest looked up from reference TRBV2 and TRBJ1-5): EPEVTQTPSHQVTQMGQEVILRCVPISNHLYFYWYRQILGQKVEFLVSFYNNEISEKSEIFDDQFSVERPDGSNFTLKIRSTKLEDSAMYFCASSGTGDSNQPQHFGDGTRLSIL.